Listed below are T cell receptor beta chains from one sample, sequenced in a study of T cell responses to AZD1222 COVID-19 vaccine. Sequencing used immunoSEQ multiplex PCR; TCRdb keeps in-frame clones, though not all of them. The sample has 100,000 or so clones; around 90% are singletons. Sequencing was performed on peripheral blood, taken on day 0 of AZD1222 vaccination. The receptors were sampled from an adult in good health. Each CDR3 is given with its conserved first and last residue. The order of the fields is clone size, D gene, J gene, V gene, CDR3 protein, CDR3 DNA. A D gene is named only where the DNA matches it firmly. Clone size is shown for a subset of rows, as once, few, many or a class of expanded clone.

abundance: -
d_gene: TRBD1
j_gene: TRBJ1-1
v_gene: TRBV7-8
CDR3aa: CASSSKQGALAEAFF
CDR3nt: TGTGCCAGCAGCTCTAAACAGGGGGCGTTAGCTGAAGCTTTCTTT

abundance: -
d_gene: TRBD1
j_gene: TRBJ2-7
v_gene: TRBV4-1
CDR3aa: CASSQGIGTGAYEQYF
CDR3nt: TGCGCCAGCAGCCAAGGAATCGGAACAGGGGCGTACGAGCAGTACTTC

abundance: -
d_gene: TRBD2
j_gene: TRBJ2-2
v_gene: TRBV28
CDR3aa: CASSTTSGIYTGELFF
CDR3nt: TGTGCCAGCAGTACCACTAGCGGAATATACACCGGGGAGCTGTTTTTT

abundance: -
d_gene: -
j_gene: TRBJ1-3
v_gene: TRBV7-9
CDR3aa: CASSFSPPVGYSGNTIYF
CDR3nt: TGTGCCAGCAGCTTTAGTCCCCCTGTCGGGTACTCTGGAAACACCATATATTTT

abundance: -
d_gene: -
j_gene: TRBJ2-7
v_gene: TRBV18
CDR3aa: CASSPWTENYEQYF
CDR3nt: TGTGCCAGCTCACCGTGGACAGAAAACTACGAGCAGTACTTC

abundance: -
d_gene: TRBD2
j_gene: TRBJ2-5
v_gene: TRBV9
CDR3aa: CASSPRSGTSGAETQYF
CDR3nt: TGTGCCAGCAGCCCTAGATCCGGGACTAGCGGGGCAGAGACCCAGTACTTC

abundance: -
d_gene: TRBD2
j_gene: TRBJ2-3
v_gene: TRBV6-1
CDR3aa: CASSEATRASGRTDTQYF
CDR3nt: TGTGCCAGCAGTGAAGCAACCCGGGCTAGCGGGAGAACAGATACGCAGTATTTT

abundance: -
d_gene: TRBD1
j_gene: TRBJ1-1
v_gene: TRBV28
CDR3aa: CASSGQGAPTNTEAFF
CDR3nt: TGTGCCAGCAGTGGACAGGGGGCCCCAACGAACACTGAAGCTTTCTTT

abundance: -
d_gene: -
j_gene: TRBJ2-7
v_gene: TRBV2
CDR3aa: CASRYSYEQYF
CDR3nt: TGTGCCAGCAGGTACTCCTACGAGCAGTACTTC

abundance: -
d_gene: -
j_gene: TRBJ1-1
v_gene: TRBV7-2
CDR3aa: CASSLAGAGTEAFF
CDR3nt: TGTGCCAGCAGCTTAGCCGGGGCGGGGACTGAAGCTTTCTTT

abundance: -
d_gene: -
j_gene: TRBJ1-1
v_gene: TRBV11-1
CDR3aa: CASSLGVSTEAFF
CDR3nt: TGTGCCAGCAGCTTGGGGGTCAGCACTGAAGCTTTCTTT

abundance: -
d_gene: TRBD1
j_gene: TRBJ1-2
v_gene: TRBV28
CDR3aa: CASSTGTGEFGYTF
CDR3nt: TGTGCCAGCAGCACCGGGACAGGAGAATTCGGCTACACCTTC

abundance: -
d_gene: -
j_gene: TRBJ1-1
v_gene: TRBV11-2
CDR3aa: CASSLRDYTEAFF
CDR3nt: TGTGCCAGCAGCTTGAGGGATTACACTGAAGCTTTCTTT

abundance: once
d_gene: -
j_gene: TRBJ1-1
v_gene: TRBV19
CDR3aa: CASSIGPLTDLNTEAFF
CDR3nt: TGTGCCAGTAGCATAGGTCCCCTGACAGACTTGAACACTGAAGCTTTCTTT

abundance: -
d_gene: -
j_gene: TRBJ1-1
v_gene: TRBV6-4
CDR3aa: CASSELLAWRDTEAFF
CDR3nt: TGTGCCAGCAGTGAGCTCCTTGCCTGGCGGGACACTGAAGCTTTCTTT

abundance: -
d_gene: -
j_gene: TRBJ2-6
v_gene: TRBV6-4
CDR3aa: CASSLTADISGANVLTF
CDR3nt: TGTGCCAGCAGCTTAACAGCGGATATCTCTGGGGCCAACGTCCTGACTTTC

abundance: -
d_gene: -
j_gene: TRBJ2-2
v_gene: TRBV18
CDR3aa: CASSPLQRTGELFF
CDR3nt: TGTGCCAGCTCACCACTCCAGCGCACCGGGGAGCTGTTTTTT

abundance: -
d_gene: -
j_gene: TRBJ1-4
v_gene: TRBV5-1
CDR3aa: CASSLFSAGGNEKLFF
CDR3nt: TGCGCCAGCAGCTTGTTTTCCGCCGGAGGGAATGAAAAACTGTTTTTT

abundance: -
d_gene: -
j_gene: TRBJ2-7
v_gene: TRBV1
CDR3aa: CTSRRAGGWNEQYF
CDR3nt: TGCACCAGCAGGAGAGCGGGAGGGTGGAACGAGCAGTACTTC

abundance: once
d_gene: TRBD1
j_gene: TRBJ2-7
v_gene: TRBV7-9
CDR3aa: CASSFPQGENEQYF
CDR3nt: TGTGCCAGCAGCTTTCCCCAGGGGGAAAACGAGCAGTACTTC

abundance: -
d_gene: TRBD1
j_gene: TRBJ2-7
v_gene: TRBV19
CDR3aa: CASSISGQGLHEQYF
CDR3nt: TGTGCCAGTAGTATATCGGGACAGGGGCTCCACGAGCAGTACTTC

abundance: -
d_gene: -
j_gene: TRBJ1-4
v_gene: TRBV18
CDR3aa: CASSSRGQRDEKLFF
CDR3nt: TGTGCCAGCTCATCTAGGGGACAAAGGGATGAAAAACTGTTTTTT

abundance: medium-sized
d_gene: -
j_gene: TRBJ1-5
v_gene: TRBV7-9
CDR3aa: CASSSEGIQPQHF
CDR3nt: TGTGCCAGCAGCTCGGAGGGGATTCAGCCCCAGCATTTT

abundance: once
d_gene: TRBD2
j_gene: TRBJ2-3
v_gene: TRBV4-1
CDR3aa: CASSHTLAGGRTDTQYF
CDR3nt: TGCGCCAGCAGCCACACACTAGCGGGAGGGCGCACAGATACGCAGTATTTT

abundance: -
d_gene: -
j_gene: TRBJ2-3
v_gene: TRBV7-3
CDR3aa: CASSIRGRLAGTDTQYF
CDR3nt: TGTGCCAGCAGCATAAGGGGTCGGTTGGCCGGAACAGATACGCAGTATTTT

abundance: -
d_gene: -
j_gene: TRBJ1-2
v_gene: TRBV9
CDR3aa: CASSVATGRGYTF
CDR3nt: TGTGCCAGCAGCGTAGCCACAGGCCGAGGCTACACCTTC

abundance: -
d_gene: TRBD1
j_gene: TRBJ1-1
v_gene: TRBV2
CDR3aa: CASSGQGVGEAFF
CDR3nt: TGTGCCAGCAGTGGGCAGGGGGTAGGTGAAGCTTTCTTT